Each of the 31 T cell receptor beta chains below was sequenced from the same sample in a study of T cell responses to AZD1222 COVID-19 vaccine. Clones were sequenced by immunoSEQ multiplex PCR, and TCRdb holds only the in-frame ones, with some missing. The repertoire holds over 95,000 clones, with around nine tenths as singletons. Specimen: peripheral blood, collected on day 0 of AZD1222 vaccination. These receptors were collected from an adult in good health.

The chain recombines TRBV11-1 with TRBJ1-2; D is ambiguous. The CDR3 runs 14 residues. The V gene lost 1 base and the J gene lost 1 base, with 7 bases spanning the gap. The germline V gene has CDR1 SGHAT and CDR2 FQDESV (reference sequence). The CDR3, as DNA: TGTGCCAGCAGCTTAGTCCGGGGTAACTATGGCTACACCTTC. Its protein product is CASSLVRGNYGYTF.

The V and J genes are TRBV12-5 and TRBJ2-2; no firm D call. Per the germline V gene, CDR1 is LGHNT and CDR2 is FRNRAP. The CDR3 length is 14 residues. Trimming left V 6 bases short and J 2 bases short, with 10 bases between. CDR3 DNA: TGTGCTAGTGGAGGGCCATACAACACCGGGGAGCTGTTTTTT. Protein: CASGGPYNTGELFF.

The chain is built from TRBV7-2 and TRBJ1-6; 10 bases align to TRBD1. Germline V gene lookup returns CDR1 SGHTA and CDR2 FQGNSA. This CDR3 spans 16 amino acids. After removal of 1 base from V and 10 bases from J, the junction contained 7 bases not matched to a gene. In DNA form, the CDR3 reads TGTGCCAGCAGCTTAGTCCCCGGGACAGGGGACTCACCCCTCCACTTT. Its protein product is CASSLVPGTGDSPLHF.

The rearrangement links TRBV6-5 to TRBJ1-5; D remains ambiguous. V was trimmed by 8 bases and J by 0 bases, leaving 8 bases between them. Germline V CDR1 and CDR2: MNHEY, SVGAGI. This CDR3 contains 13 residues. The CDR3 DNA sequence: TGTGCCAGCGACATAAATAGCAATCAGCCCCAGCATTTT. Translating gives CASDINSNQPQHF.

The J gene is TRBJ2-1, the V gene TRBV9; D gene ambiguous. Deletions cut 0 bases from V and 0 bases from J, with 13 bases between. CDR3 length: 17 amino acids. Germline values: CDR1 SGDLS, CDR2 YYNGEE. The CDR3: CASSVGPTRSSYNEQFF. DNA of the CDR3: TGTGCCAGCAGCGTAGGGCCCACTCGGAGCTCCTACAATGAGCAGTTCTTC.

The chain has TRBV7-8 and TRBJ1-3, with D perhaps matching TRBD1 (5 bases). Trimming cost V 1 base and J 2 bases, with 18 bases left between them. Per germline, CDR1 SGHVS and CDR2 FQNEAQ. The CDR3 covers 18 residues. CDR3 DNA: TGTGCCAGCAGCTTAGGAGGATGGGGGGAGTCACCTGGAAACACCATATATTTT. It yields the protein CASSLGGWGESPGNTIYF.

J is TRBJ1-4 and V is TRBV6-5; D may be TRBD1 (6 bases). This CDR3 comprises 16 residues. V lost 2 bases and J lost 4, with 14 bases in between. Germline V gives CDR1 MNHEY, CDR2 SVGAGI. The CDR3 sequence: CASSYAGGAYNEKLFF. The CDR3 bases are TGTGCCAGCAGTTACGCTGGGGGCGCATATAATGAAAAACTGTTTTTT.

J is TRBJ1-5 and V is TRBV6-2 or TRBV6-3; D possibly corresponds to TRBD1 (6 bases). The ends were cut back, 5 bases at V and 7 bases at J, with 18 bases in the middle. CDR1 and CDR2 from the germline V gene are MNHEY and SVGEGT. The CDR3 loop spans 15 amino acids. The CDR3 DNA follows: TGTGCCAGCAGTCGCGCACAGGGATCTTTACAGCCCCAGCATTTT. This sequence encodes CASSRAQGSLQPQHF.

The gene calls are TRBV30 and TRBJ1-3; unclear D gene. Germline loops: CDR1 GTSNPN, CDR2 SVGIG (reference sequence). The CDR3 contains 14 residues. The V end was cut by 4 bases, the J end by 0 bases, with 10 bases between. The CDR3 region is CAWTWSSSGNTIYF. DNA of the CDR3: TGTGCCTGGACGTGGAGCAGCTCTGGAAACACCATATATTTT.

The J gene is TRBJ1-1, the V gene TRBV5-4, with TRBD1 matching 10 bases. Per the germline V gene, CDR1 is SGHNT and CDR2 is YYREEE (reference sequence). J was trimmed by 5 bases and V by 3 bases; bases with no gene match: 10. The length of the CDR3 is 16 residues. The CDR3 DNA reads as TGTGCCAGCAGCTACCCGGGACAGGGGTTTATGACTGAAGCTTTCTTT. It is translated as CASSYPGQGFMTEAFF.

This chain uses TRBV3-1 (or the pseudogene TRBV3-2) with TRBJ1-1; perhaps TRBD1 as D (5 bases). Trimming shortened V by 1 base and J by 5 bases, and 11 bases separated the two germline ends. Per germline, CDR1 LGHDT and CDR2 YNNKEL (reference sequence). The CDR3 extends over 14 amino acids. The CDR3 DNA reads as TGTGCCAGCAGCCAAGGTATGGGGCGGACTGAAGCTTTCTTT. Translation gives CASSQGMGRTEAFF.

The rearrangement uses TRBV5-6 and TRBJ1-2; D is ambiguous. Trimming took 4 bases from V and 4 from J, leaving 20 bases between them. Germline assignment: CDR1 SGHDT and CDR2 YYEEEE. The CDR3 consists of 16 residues. CDR3 loop: CASSPPSRSMTYGYTF. In DNA form, the CDR3 reads TGTGCCAGCAGCCCCCCCAGCAGGTCTATGACCTATGGCTACACCTTC.

The chain recombines TRBV19 with TRBJ1-2; TRBD1 matches 8 bases. V lost 2 bases to trimming and J lost 3 bases; unmatched junction nucleotides: 2. The CDR3 totals 14 residues. Per germline, CDR1 LNHDA and CDR2 SQIVND (reference sequence). The CDR3 loop is CASSILTGDYGYTF. The CDR3 DNA follows: TGTGCCAGTAGTATATTGACAGGGGACTATGGCTACACCTTC.

The V gene is TRBV5-4, the J gene TRBJ2-1; a weak D match, TRBD2 (6 bases). Per germline, CDR1 SGHNT and CDR2 YYREEE (reference sequence). Between the trimmed V and J ends, which lost 2 bases and 10 bases, there was a span of 16 bases. This CDR3 spans 14 amino acids. In DNA, the CDR3 is TGTGCCAGCAGCTTCCCCCAAGCGGGTCAAGAGCAGTTCTTC. Translation gives CASSFPQAGQEQFF.

This chain connects TRBV4-2 to TRBJ1-4, with a possible D match to TRBD1 (5 bases). The germline V gene encodes CDR1 LGHNA and CDR2 YNFKEQ. V was cut by 1 base and J by 8 bases, with 14 bases left in between. The CDR3 sequence is 15 residues long. Written as DNA, the CDR3 is TGTGCCAGCAGCCAAGGCGGGCAGGGAAGGGAAAAACTGTTTTTT. Encoded protein: CASSQGGQGREKLFF.

This sequence joins TRBV29-1 and TRBJ2-5; either TRBD1 or TRBD2 may fit D (5 bases each). Germline V lookup: CDR1 SQVTM, CDR2 ANQGSEA. The CDR3 is 12 amino acids. Trimming pared 0 bases from V and 5 bases from J, leaving 7 bases between. The CDR3 region has the DNA TGCAGCGTTGAAGATTGGGGGGAGACCCAGTACTTC. Translation: CSVEDWGETQYF.

The genes are TRBV11-2 and TRBJ2-5; 12 positions match TRBD1. CDR1 and CDR2 (germline): SGHAT, FQNNGV. J gave up 3 bases and V 0 bases, and 5 bases lay outside the gene matches. This CDR3 contains 17 residues. The CDR3 here is CASSLDQGQGAEETQYF. CDR3 DNA sequence: TGTGCCAGCAGCTTAGACCAGGGACAGGGGGCCGAAGAGACCCAGTACTTC.

This chain joins TRBV10-1 and TRBJ1-2; no reliable D call. Germline V gives CDR1 WNHNN, CDR2 SYGVQD (reference sequence). This CDR3 has 15 amino acids. Trimming took 6 bases from V and 2 from J, leaving 16 bases between them. The CDR3, as DNA: TGCGCCAGCAGGGGGATAGAGAGATTCAACTATGGCTACACCTTC. Protein: CASRGIERFNYGYTF.

The chain recombines TRBV6-5 with TRBJ1-2, with D possibly being TRBD1 (5 bases). The CDR3 runs 13 residues. Germline CDR1 is MNHEY and CDR2 is SVGAGI. V shed 2 bases and J shed 7 bases, with 11 bases lying between them. The CDR3 is CASSYGQGGGYTF. As DNA, the CDR3 is TGTGCCAGCAGTTACGGGCAGGGAGGTGGCTACACCTTC.

The V gene is TRBV4-3, the J gene TRBJ2-5; TRBD2 is a possible D gene (5 bases). CDR3 length: 14 residues. Germline CDR1 reads LGHNA; CDR2 reads YSLEER. Between the trimmed V and J ends, which lost 5 bases and 3 bases, there was a span of 13 bases. The CDR3 nucleotides read TGCGCCAGCAGCGAAGGACTGCGAGAAGAGACCCAGTACTTC. Its translation is CASSEGLREETQYF.

This clone showed up just once. The chain links TRBV14 to TRBJ1-1; 8 bases match TRBD1. V lost 1 base to trimming and J lost 4 bases; unmatched junction nucleotides: 8. Germline values: CDR1 SGHDN, CDR2 FVKESK. This CDR3 spans 16 amino acids. The CDR3 nucleotides are TGTGCCAGCAGCCAAGGGGCAGGGGGCCGCGGCACTGAAGCTTTCTTT. The encoded protein is CASSQGAGGRGTEAFF.

The J gene is TRBJ1-1, the V gene TRBV3-1 (or the pseudogene TRBV3-2); TRBD1 might be the D (5 bases). The CDR3 has 18 amino acids. Per the germline V gene, CDR1 is LGHDT and CDR2 is YNNKEL (reference sequence). V lost 1 base to trimming and J lost 1 base, with 19 bases between them. CDR3 residues: CASSQVGPRQLPNTEAFF. The DNA of the CDR3 is TGTGCCAGCAGCCAAGTGGGTCCGAGACAGCTCCCGAACACTGAAGCTTTCTTT.

This chain uses TRBV5-1 with TRBJ1-2, with D perhaps TRBD1 (6 bases). V shed 0 bases and J shed 2 bases, with 8 bases lying between them. This CDR3 has 14 residues. Germline V gene data show CDR1 as SGHRS and CDR2 as YFSETQ. This CDR3 is CASSLGGGNYGYTF. The DNA for the CDR3 is TGCGCCAGCAGCTTGGGAGGGGGGAACTATGGCTACACCTTC.

The chain links TRBV18 to TRBJ1-2; 9 bases are a match to TRBD1. CDR1 KGHSH and CDR2 LQKENI come from the germline V gene. After removal of 4 bases from V and 6 bases from J, the junction contained 3 bases not matched to a gene. The CDR3 has 13 residues. The DNA for the CDR3 is TGTGCCAGCTCACAGGGACAGGGCGATGGCTACACCTTC. Translating gives CASSQGQGDGYTF.

The V gene is TRBV7-2, the J gene TRBJ2-4; unclear D gene. V was clipped by 1 base and J by 4 bases, with 11 bases between them. The CDR3 has 15 residues. Germline CDR1 reads SGHTA; CDR2 reads FQGNSA. CDR3 in DNA: TGTGCCAGCAGCTTAGTGCACCCTCGAAAAAACATTCAGTACTTC. Its translation: CASSLVHPRKNIQYF.

The rearrangement links TRBV25-1 to TRBJ1-1; D might be TRBD1 (5 bases). The germline gives CDR1 MGHDK, CDR2 SYGVNS. Trimming cost V 3 bases and J 4 bases, with 12 bases left between them. The CDR3 is 14 residues long. The CDR3 region is CASSDPRGSTEAFF. The CDR3 nucleotides read TGTGCCAGCAGTGACCCCCGGGGGAGCACTGAAGCTTTCTTT. Drawing the rest from reference TRBV25-1 and TRBJ1-1, the complete variable domain is EADIYQTPRYLVIGTGKKITLECSQTMGHDKMYWYQQDPGMELHLIHYSYGVNSTEKGDLSSESTVSRIRTEHFPLTLESARPSHTSQYLCASSDPRGSTEAFFGQGTRLTVV.

The V and J genes are TRBV7-6 and TRBJ2-3; TRBD2 matches 7 bases. The CDR3 totals 15 residues. Germline V CDR1 and CDR2: SGHVS, FNYEAQ. The V and J ends lost 5 bases and 2 bases, in that order; junction bases with no gene match: 7. The CDR3 is CASSMGGINTDTQYF. The DNA for the CDR3 is TGTGCCAGCAGCATGGGGGGGATCAACACAGATACGCAGTATTTT.

The sample holds a few counts of this clone. This chain uses TRBV27 with TRBJ1-2; D might be TRBD1 (5 bases). CDR3 size: 14 residues. The V end lost 5 bases, the J end lost 7 bases, and 17 bases lay between the germline ends. CDR1 and CDR2 from the germline V gene are MNHEY and SMNVEV (reference sequence). In nucleotides, the CDR3 is TGTGCCAGCAGTCCGTCCGGGGCGAAGGGTGGCTACACCTTC. Translation gives CASSPSGAKGGYTF.

The gene calls are TRBV5-1 and TRBJ2-1, with 8 bases lining up with TRBD2. V trimming: 4 bases; J trimming: 7 bases; junction bases outside the gene matches: 10. CDR1 is SGHRS and CDR2 is YFSETQ in the germline V gene. The CDR3 contains 15 residues. The CDR3 here is CASSLSGASGNEQFF. The CDR3 DNA reads as TGCGCCAGCAGCCTTAGCGGGGCCTCGGGGAATGAGCAGTTCTTC.

The genes are TRBV5-4 and TRBJ2-7, with a possible D match to TRBD1 (6 bases). CDR1 and CDR2 from the germline V gene are SGHNT and YYREEE (reference sequence). The CDR3 sequence is 14 residues long. Between the trimmed V and J ends, which lost 4 bases and 3 bases, there was a span of 14 bases. CDR3 bases: TGTGCCAGCAGCGATGGACAGAACTTCTACGAGCAGTACTTC. This gives the protein CASSDGQNFYEQYF.

The chain joins TRBV3-1 (or the pseudogene TRBV3-2) to TRBJ1-1; D not certain. This CDR3 contains 13 residues. Germline CDR1 is LGHDT and CDR2 is YNNKEL (reference sequence). Trimming removed 4 bases at V and 1 base at J, with 7 bases between. CDR3 sequence (DNA): TGTGCCAGCAGCCTAGGAGGGAACACTGAAGCTTTCTTT. It codes for CASSLGGNTEAFF.